Listed here are 24 T cell receptor beta chains from one sample, sequenced in a study of T cell changes during pregnancy in multiple sclerosis. Sequenced by immunoSEQ multiplex PCR; TCRdb stores in-frame clones only, minus some. The sample consists of around 75,000 clones, roughly 90% of them appearing once. The sequencing used CD4+ T cells from peripheral blood mononuclear cells, collected in the third trimester of pregnancy. These receptors were obtained from a female donor in good health, enrolled as a control in a pregnancy study.

V usage is TRBV6-5 and J usage is TRBJ1-1; D is unclear. Germline-derived CDR1 and CDR2 are MNHEY and SVGAGI. Trimming cost V 8 bases and J 7 bases, with 20 bases left between them. This CDR3 is built from 14 residues. CDR3 coding DNA: TGTGCCAGCCTACGATGGGGAGGCGCTAATGAAGCTTTCTTT. This sequence encodes CASLRWGGANEAFF.

The chain uses TRBV30 and TRBJ2-3; 8 bases are a match to TRBD2. The V segment lost 2 bases and the J segment 6 bases; nucleotides outside the gene matches: 13. CDR3 length: 16 residues. The germline V gene encodes CDR1 GTSNPN and CDR2 SVGIG (reference sequence). The CDR3 loop reads CAWSHPLSGARDTQYF. The CDR3 nucleotides read TGTGCCTGGAGTCACCCACTTAGCGGGGCCCGGGATACGCAGTATTTT.

The chain couples TRBV7-8 to TRBJ2-2; 8 nucleotides line up with TRBD1. CDR3 length equals 15 residues. Losses at the gene ends were 6 bases for V and 5 bases for J; bases not matched to a gene: 8. Germline values: CDR1 SGHVS, CDR2 FQNEAQ. CDR3 loop: CASRTRTGQTGELFF. CDR3 nucleotides: TGTGCCAGCAGGACTCGGACAGGGCAAACCGGGGAGCTGTTTTTT.

The chain uses TRBV7-3 and TRBJ2-3; possibly TRBD2 for D (6 bases). Germline CDR1 reads SGHTA; CDR2 reads FQGTGA. V was shortened by 5 bases and J by 5 bases, with 11 bases between the two germline ends. The CDR3 consists of 13 residues. The CDR3 coding sequence is TGTGCCAGCAGCCCGCCGGGGGTAGATACGCAGTATTTT. Its protein product is CASSPPGVDTQYF.

The chain combines TRBV7-3 with TRBJ2-3, with D perhaps TRBD1 (5 bases). The length of the CDR3 is 14 residues. Trimming left V 3 bases short and J 3 bases short, with 10 bases between. From germline, CDR1 is SGHTA and CDR2 FQGTGA. The CDR3 DNA reads TGTGCCAGCAGCTTCGTGGGGCGGACAGATACGCAGTATTTT. Translated, it gives CASSFVGRTDTQYF.

The chain is built from TRBV7-2 and TRBJ2-7; the D is unclear. Trimming left V 1 base short and J 6 bases short, with 10 bases between. The germline gives CDR1 SGHTA, CDR2 FQGNSA. This CDR3 region has 13 residues. The CDR3 DNA reads TGTGCCAGCAGCTTAGTCTACTTGCGCGAGCAGTACTTC. Protein product: CASSLVYLREQYF.

This clone was found once. The V call is TRBV9, the J call TRBJ1-2, with 9 bases lining up with TRBD1. With 5 bases clipped from V and 1 base from J, the junction kept 9 bases outside the gene matches. This CDR3 spans 16 amino acids. Germline-derived CDR1 and CDR2 are SGDLS and YYNGEE. The CDR3 reads CASSTPGTGLNYGYTF. CDR3 nucleotides: TGTGCCAGCAGTACCCCCGGGACAGGGCTTAACTATGGCTACACCTTC.

This clone was recorded only once. This chain uses TRBV6-1 with TRBJ1-4; D perhaps matches TRBD1 (5 bases). CDR1 is MNHNS, CDR2 SASEGT, per germline. The germline V and J ends were trimmed by 5 bases and 3 bases, with 16 bases remaining between them. The length of the CDR3 is 16 residues. DNA of the CDR3: TGTGCCAGCAGTCAAGTCCCCCAGGGCCCTAATGAAAAACTGTTTTTT. Amino acid sequence: CASSQVPQGPNEKLFF.

This sequence joins TRBV18 and TRBJ1-2; D is ambiguous. V lost 0 bases and J lost 8, with 13 bases in between. The CDR3 is made up of 14 amino acids. From germline, CDR1 is KGHSH and CDR2 LQKENI. This CDR3 is CASSPPGRSRGYTF. The CDR3 bases are TGTGCCAGCTCACCACCAGGGAGGTCGAGAGGCTACACCTTC.

The rearrangement uses TRBV6-1 and TRBJ1-1, with D perhaps matching TRBD1 (6 bases). The CDR3 has 14 amino acids. Germline CDR1 reads MNHNS; CDR2 reads SASEGT. The V end lost 3 bases, the J end lost 0 bases, and 8 bases lay between the germline ends. In nucleotides, the CDR3 is TGTGCCAGCAGTGAGGGACACCTGAACACTGAAGCTTTCTTT. Protein product: CASSEGHLNTEAFF.

The chain is built from TRBV12-5 and TRBJ1-5; TRBD1 agrees at 8 bases. Germline-derived CDR1 and CDR2 are LGHNT and FRNRAP. The trim removed 3 bases at V and 5 bases at J, leaving 6 bases unmatched. The CDR3 covers 15 residues. CDR3 region: CASGLSATGDQPQHF. The CDR3 coding sequence is TGTGCTAGTGGTTTAAGTGCGACAGGGGATCAGCCCCAGCATTTT.

The rearrangement links TRBV5-4 to TRBJ1-2, with D uncertain. Trimming took off 0 bases at V and 8 bases at J, with 8 bases between the two ends. This CDR3 region has 12 residues. Germline loops: CDR1 SGHNT, CDR2 YYREEE (reference sequence). This CDR3 reads CASSLDTLGYTF. The CDR3 nucleotides read TGTGCCAGCAGCTTGGACACCCTCGGCTACACCTTC.

The V call is TRBV6-6, the J call TRBJ1-2, with 8 bases lining up with TRBD1. Germline lookup yields CDR1 MNHNY and CDR2 SVGAGI (reference sequence). Germline trimming cut 6 bases from V and 7 bases from J; bases unmatched to any gene: 7. The length of the CDR3 is 13 residues. The CDR3 loop reads CASSWTGSAGYTF. CDR3 bases: TGTGCCAGCAGCTGGACAGGGTCAGCTGGCTACACCTTC.

The rearrangement joins TRBV2 to TRBJ1-2; D unresolved. The V end lost 7 bases, the J end lost 4 bases, and 10 bases lay between the germline ends. Germline V gene lookup returns CDR1 SNHLY and CDR2 FYNNEI. This CDR3 is 12 amino acids long. This CDR3 is CASKYTSYGYTF. The CDR3 DNA reads TGTGCCAGCAAGTACACAAGCTATGGCTACACCTTC. The full variable domain, in which reference TRBV2 and TRBJ1-2 provide the parts outside the CDR3, is EPEVTQTPSHQVTQMGQEVILRCVPISNHLYFYWYRQILGQKVEFLVSFYNNEISEKSEIFDDQFSVERPDGSNFTLKIRSTKLEDSAMYFCASKYTSYGYTFGSGTRLTVV.

The chain carries TRBV29-1 and TRBJ1-1, with TRBD1 matching over 9 bases. From germline, CDR1 is SQVTM and CDR2 ANQGSEA. Unmatched junction bases numbered 8, after V lost 6 bases and J lost 0 bases. The CDR3 length is 15 residues. CDR3 coding DNA: TGCAGCGTGTCTACGACAGGGGGAGTGAACACTGAAGCTTTCTTT. This gives the protein CSVSTTGGVNTEAFF.

This sequence joins TRBV7-2 and TRBJ1-5; 10 bases are a match to TRBD1. CDR1 SGHTA and CDR2 FQGNSA come from the germline V gene. This CDR3 is 15 amino acids long. The junction had 2 bases not matched to a gene; V was cut back by 3 bases and J by 3 bases. The CDR3 spells CASSLTGGSNQPQHF. CDR3 in DNA: TGTGCCAGCAGCTTGACAGGGGGCTCCAATCAGCCCCAGCATTTT.

In its sample, this clone was seen once. The chain links TRBV7-8 to TRBJ1-6; possible D gene TRBD1, 6 bases. CDR1 SGHVS and CDR2 FQNEAQ come from the germline V gene. The ends were cut back, 0 bases at V and 4 bases at J, with 13 bases in the middle. This CDR3 is built from 17 residues. Here the CDR3 reads CASSLALTGSYNSPLHF. The CDR3, as DNA: TGTGCCAGCAGCTTAGCCTTGACAGGTTCATATAATTCACCCCTCCACTTT.

V is TRBV7-3 and J is TRBJ2-5; maybe TRBD2 (5 bases). Germline CDR1 is SGHTA and CDR2 is FQGTGA. V shed 4 bases and J shed 4 bases, with 16 bases lying between them. CDR3 length: 15 amino acids. As DNA, the CDR3 is TGTGCCAGCAGCTCCTCGGGAACGTCGCGAGAGACCCAGTACTTC. Its protein is CASSSSGTSRETQYF.

The V gene is TRBV30, the J gene TRBJ1-2; D is possibly TRBD1 (5 bases). Looked up from germline, CDR1 is GTSNPN and CDR2 is SVGIG (reference sequence). V was cut by 2 bases and J by 0 bases, with 16 bases left in between. The CDR3 runs to 16 residues. CDR3 coding DNA: TGTGCCTGGAGTCGGACCCGGGAGGGGACTAACTATGGCTACACCTTC. Amino acid sequence: CAWSRTREGTNYGYTF. Filled out from reference TRBV30 and TRBJ1-2, the complete variable domain reads SQTIHQWPATLVQPVGSPLSLECTVEGTSNPNLYWYRQAAGRGLQLLFYSVGIGQISSEVPQNLSASRPQDRQFILSSKKLLLSDSGFYLCAWSRTREGTNYGYTFGSGTRLTVV.

The V gene is TRBV13, the J gene TRBJ1-1; 10 nucleotides match TRBD1. CDR3 length: 17 amino acids. Germline V gene lookup returns CDR1 PRHDT and CDR2 FYEKMQ (reference sequence). The trim removed 5 bases at V and 5 bases at J, leaving 14 bases unmatched. The CDR3 nucleotides read TGTGCCAGCAGCCGATACCCGGGACAGGGGATTGTAACTGAAGCTTTCTTT. It translates to CASSRYPGQGIVTEAFF.

The rearrangement uses TRBV9 and TRBJ2-2, with TRBD2 identical over 12 bases. With 3 bases clipped from V and 0 bases from J, the junction kept 6 bases outside the gene matches. Germline V gene sequence: CDR1 SGDLS, CDR2 YYNGEE. The CDR3 is 18 residues long. The CDR3 loop reads CASSARLAGASNTGELFF. Here the CDR3 DNA reads TGTGCCAGCAGCGCCCGACTAGCGGGGGCCTCGAACACCGGGGAGCTGTTTTTT. Filled out from reference TRBV9 and TRBJ2-2, the complete variable domain reads DSGVTQTPKHLITATGQRVTLRCSPRSGDLSVYWYQQSLDQGLQFLIQYYNGEERAKGNILERFSAQQFPDLHSELNLSSLELGDSALYFCASSARLAGASNTGELFFGEGSRLTVL.

This sequence joins TRBV4-3 and TRBJ1-2; 10 nucleotides line up with TRBD1. The CDR3 runs 15 residues. CDR1 LGHNA and CDR2 YSLEER come from the germline V gene. Germline trimming cut 4 bases from V and 5 bases from J; bases unmatched to any gene: 7. CDR3 residues: CASSLEGTGVYGYTF. The CDR3, as DNA: TGCGCCAGCAGCCTCGAGGGGACAGGGGTTTATGGCTACACCTTC.

V usage is TRBV11-3 and J usage is TRBJ1-1; D uncertain. Per the germline V gene, CDR1 is SGHNT and CDR2 is YENEEA. The CDR3 loop spans 12 amino acids. The V end was cut by 5 bases, the J end by 1 base, with 5 bases between. As DNA, the CDR3 is TGTGCCAGCAGCACAAGGAACACTGAAGCTTTCTTT. It specifies CASSTRNTEAFF.

This clone was seen only once. J is TRBJ1-2 and V is TRBV5-4; possibly TRBD1 for D (6 bases). There are 14 residues in the CDR3. V lost 7 bases and J 0 bases, leaving 13 bases between the germline ends. CDR1 is SGHNT and CDR2 is YYREEE in the germline V gene (reference sequence). The CDR3 DNA reads TGTGCCAGCGGAACAGGGCCCTCTAACTATGGCTACACCTTC. Amino acids: CASGTGPSNYGYTF. The whole variable domain, remainder taken from reference TRBV5-4 and TRBJ1-2, is ETGVTQSPTHLIKTRGQQVTLRCSSQSGHNTVSWYQQALGQGPQFIFQYYREEENGRGNFPPRFSGLQFPNYSSELNVNALELDDSALYLCASGTGPSNYGYTFGSGTRLTVV.